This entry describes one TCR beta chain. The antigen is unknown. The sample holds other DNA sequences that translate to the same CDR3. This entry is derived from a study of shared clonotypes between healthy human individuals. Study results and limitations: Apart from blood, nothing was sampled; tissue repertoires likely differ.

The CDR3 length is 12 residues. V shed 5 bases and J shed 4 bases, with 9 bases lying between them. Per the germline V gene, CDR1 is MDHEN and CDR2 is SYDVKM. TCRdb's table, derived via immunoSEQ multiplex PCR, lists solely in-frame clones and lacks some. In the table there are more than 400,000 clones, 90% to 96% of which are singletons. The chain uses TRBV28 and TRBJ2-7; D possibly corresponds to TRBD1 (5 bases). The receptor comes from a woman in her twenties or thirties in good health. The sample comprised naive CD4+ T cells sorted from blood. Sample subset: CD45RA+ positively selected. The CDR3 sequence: CASSEQGYEQYF. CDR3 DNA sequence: TGTGCCAGCAGTGAGCAGGGTTACGAGCAGTACTTC.